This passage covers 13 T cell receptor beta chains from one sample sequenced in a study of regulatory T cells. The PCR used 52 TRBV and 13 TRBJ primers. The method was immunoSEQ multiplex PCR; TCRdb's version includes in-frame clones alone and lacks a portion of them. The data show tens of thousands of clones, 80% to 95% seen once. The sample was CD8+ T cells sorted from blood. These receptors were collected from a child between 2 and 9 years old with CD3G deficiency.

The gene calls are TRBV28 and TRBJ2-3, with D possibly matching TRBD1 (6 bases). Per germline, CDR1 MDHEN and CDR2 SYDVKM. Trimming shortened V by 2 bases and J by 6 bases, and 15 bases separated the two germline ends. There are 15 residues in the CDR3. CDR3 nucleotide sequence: TGTGCCAGCAGTTTAGGAGCAGGGGTTTCGGATACGCAGTATTTT. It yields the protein CASSLGAGVSDTQYF.

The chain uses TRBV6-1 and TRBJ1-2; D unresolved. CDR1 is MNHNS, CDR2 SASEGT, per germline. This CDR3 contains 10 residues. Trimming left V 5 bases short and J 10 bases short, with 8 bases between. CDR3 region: CASSHNVYTF. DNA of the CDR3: TGTGCCAGCAGTCACAACGTCTACACCTTC.

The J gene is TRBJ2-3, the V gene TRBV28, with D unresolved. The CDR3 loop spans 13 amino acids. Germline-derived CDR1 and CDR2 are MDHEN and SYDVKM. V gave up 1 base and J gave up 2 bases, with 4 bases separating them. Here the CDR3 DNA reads TGTGCCAGCAGTTTATCATCCACAGATACGCAGTATTTT. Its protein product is CASSLSSTDTQYF.

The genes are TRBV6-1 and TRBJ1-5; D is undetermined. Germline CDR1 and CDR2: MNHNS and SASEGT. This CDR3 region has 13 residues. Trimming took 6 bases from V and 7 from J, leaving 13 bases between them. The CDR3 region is CASSPTPKQPQHF. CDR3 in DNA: TGTGCCAGCAGCCCTACCCCCAAGCAGCCCCAGCATTTT.

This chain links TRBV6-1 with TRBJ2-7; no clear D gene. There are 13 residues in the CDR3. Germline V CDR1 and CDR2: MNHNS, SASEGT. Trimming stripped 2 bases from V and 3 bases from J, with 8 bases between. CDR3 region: CASSENAVYEQYF. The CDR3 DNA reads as TGTGCCAGCAGTGAAAACGCAGTCTACGAGCAGTACTTC.

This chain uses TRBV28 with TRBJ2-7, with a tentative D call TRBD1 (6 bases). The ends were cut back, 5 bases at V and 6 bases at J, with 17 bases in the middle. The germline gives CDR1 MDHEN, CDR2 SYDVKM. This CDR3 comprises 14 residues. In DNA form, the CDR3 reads TGTGCCAGCAGTCCCACAGGGCTTGTAAGCGAGCAGTACTTC. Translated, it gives CASSPTGLVSEQYF.

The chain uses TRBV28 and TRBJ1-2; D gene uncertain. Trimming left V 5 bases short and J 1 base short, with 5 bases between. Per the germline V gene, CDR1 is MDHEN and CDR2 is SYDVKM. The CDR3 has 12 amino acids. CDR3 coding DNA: TGTGCCAGCAGTCCGAATAACTATGGCTACACCTTC. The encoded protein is CASSPNNYGYTF.

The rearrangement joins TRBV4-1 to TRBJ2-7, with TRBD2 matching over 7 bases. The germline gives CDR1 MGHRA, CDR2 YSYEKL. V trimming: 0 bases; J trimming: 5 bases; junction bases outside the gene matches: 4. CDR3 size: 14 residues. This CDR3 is CASSQEAGVHEQYF. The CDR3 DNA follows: TGCGCCAGCAGCCAAGAGGCGGGAGTCCACGAGCAGTACTTC.

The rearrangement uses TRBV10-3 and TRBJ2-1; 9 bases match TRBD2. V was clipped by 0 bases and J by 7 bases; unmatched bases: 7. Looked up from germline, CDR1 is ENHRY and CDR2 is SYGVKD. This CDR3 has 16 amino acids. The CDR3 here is CAISESKREVGNEQFF. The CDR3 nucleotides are TGTGCCATCAGTGAGTCAAAGCGGGAGGTCGGTAATGAGCAGTTCTTC.

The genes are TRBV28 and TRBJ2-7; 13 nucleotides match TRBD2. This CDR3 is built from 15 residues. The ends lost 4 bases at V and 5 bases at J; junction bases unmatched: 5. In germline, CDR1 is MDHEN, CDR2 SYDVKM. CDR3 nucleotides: TGTGCCAGCAGTTCCCCGGGACTAGCGGGAAACGAGCAGTACTTC. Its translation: CASSSPGLAGNEQYF.

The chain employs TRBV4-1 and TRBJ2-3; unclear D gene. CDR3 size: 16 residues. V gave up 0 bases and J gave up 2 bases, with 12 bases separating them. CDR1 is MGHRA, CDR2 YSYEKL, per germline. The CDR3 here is CASSQESIAITDTQYF. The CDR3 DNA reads TGCGCCAGCAGCCAAGAATCAATAGCTATCACAGATACGCAGTATTTT.

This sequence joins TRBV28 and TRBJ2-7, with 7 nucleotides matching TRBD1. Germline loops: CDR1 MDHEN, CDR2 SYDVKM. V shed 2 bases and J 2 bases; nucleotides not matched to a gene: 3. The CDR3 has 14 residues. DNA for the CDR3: TGTGCCAGCAGTTTACCGGGACAGACCTACGAGCAGTACTTC. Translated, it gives CASSLPGQTYEQYF.

CDR3 coding DNA: TGTGCCAGCGGGGGACTAGCGGGAGCCCTACCGCAGTACTTC. Protein sequence: CASGGLAGALPQYF. V and J are TRBV6-1 and TRBJ2-7; 14 bases are shared with TRBD2. The V segment lost 8 bases and the J segment 9 bases; nucleotides outside the gene matches: 9. Per the germline V gene, CDR1 is MNHNS and CDR2 is SASEGT. The CDR3 length is 14 residues.